Only a few counts were recorded for the clone carrying this T cell receptor beta chain. What it recognizes is unknown. The data were taken from a study of post-analysis software for immune sequencing data. cDNA libraries for TCR beta contained unique molecular identifiers. TCRdb redid the calling of the PCR reads with MiXCR, one entry per CDR3 protein. The sample lists 450,000 or so distinct CDR3 sequences, approximately 45% occurring once. Broader study findings: Same-batch preparations were strongly co-clustered by F measure. A few TRBV segments occurring more often in patients than controls included TRBV5-6, TRBV5-1 and TRBV20-1.

This CDR3 is built from 17 residues. Germline V gene lookup returns CDR1 MGHDK and CDR2 SYGVNS. Unmatched junction bases numbered 13, after V lost 4 bases and J lost 7 bases. The sequenced sample consisted of blood. This chain connects TRBV25-1 to TRBJ2-1, with 10 bases that match TRBD2. The origin of this receptor is a girl aged 10 to 17 with multiple sclerosis. CDR3 DNA: TGTGCCAGCAGTGGCTGGGGGAGCGGGAGGGCCGGTAATGAGCAGTTCTTC. Translated: CASSGWGSGRAGNEQFF. Filled out from reference TRBV25-1 and TRBJ2-1, the complete variable domain reads EADIYQTPRYLVIGTGKKITLECSQTMGHDKMYWYQQDPGMELHLIHYSYGVNSTEKGDLSSESTVSRIRTEHFPLTLESARPSHTSQYLCASSGWGSGRAGNEQFFGPGTRLTVL.